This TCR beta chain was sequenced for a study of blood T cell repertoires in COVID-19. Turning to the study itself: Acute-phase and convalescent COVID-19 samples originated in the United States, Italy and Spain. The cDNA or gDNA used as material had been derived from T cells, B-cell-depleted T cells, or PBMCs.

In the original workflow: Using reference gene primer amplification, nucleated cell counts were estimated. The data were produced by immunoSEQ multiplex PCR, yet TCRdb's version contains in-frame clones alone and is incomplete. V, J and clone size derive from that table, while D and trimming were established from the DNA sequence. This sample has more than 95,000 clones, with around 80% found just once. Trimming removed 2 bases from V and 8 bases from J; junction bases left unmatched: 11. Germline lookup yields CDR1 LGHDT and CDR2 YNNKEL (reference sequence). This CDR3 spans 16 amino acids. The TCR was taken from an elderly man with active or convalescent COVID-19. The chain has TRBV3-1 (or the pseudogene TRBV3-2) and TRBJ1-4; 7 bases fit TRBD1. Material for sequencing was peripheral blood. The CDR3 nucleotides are TGTGCCAGCAGCCAAACAGGGACAGTGATAGGGGAAAAACTGTTTTTT. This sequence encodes CASSQTGTVIGEKLFF.